This entry describes one T cell receptor (beta chain). Which antigen it targets is not known. Nothing much larger sits one base from this clone, and base qualities are not available. The collaborating institutions used their own protocols to collect whole blood in K2EDTA tubes. For TCRbeta analysis, collaborators shipped samples in one of three forms: frozen whole blood, isolated PBMCs, or DNA extracted from either of those sample types. The data originate from a study of blood T cell repertoires in COVID-19 (dated by TCRdb to the early 2020s). General notes on the study: Collaborator samples came from the United States, Italy and Spain and covered acute and convalescent phases of COVID-19. The material from the prospective study consisted of cDNA or gDNA derived from T cells, B-cell-depleted T cells, or PBMCs. Subjects who had been exposed to COVID-19, were actively infected with it, or had recovered from it provided the deeply sampled blood TCRbeta repertoires that made up the dataset. A freely available public database, intended as a resource for researchers studying the immune response to SARS-CoV-2, is where the repertoires were released. The samples were drawn from two sources: the first 160 participants of the ongoing ImmuneRACE study, and approximately 1,300 subjects contributed by 6 global collaborators. The sample metadata nearly always contained a de-identified subject ID, COVID-19 status, age in years and sex. HLA class I and class II types, where available, came from metadata supplied by the sample provider rather than from assay-based typing.

The paper as a whole reports these results and caveats: The quantity of clinical and demographic metadata differed by source and by participant and was supplied without curation.

Measured from the cysteine to the phenylalanine, the CDR3 is 14 residues long. This entry keeps only the CDR3 DNA: 42 bases, framed from base 1. CDR1 and CDR2, per the germline V gene, are MDHEN and SYDVKM. The V end loses 6 bases and the J end loses 1 base, and a stretch of 12 bases separates them. TCRbeta CDR3 regions were amplified from genomic DNA using the immunoSEQ Assay, a bias-controlled multiplex PCR. The authors' pipeline ran thus. The number of nucleated cells in each sample was estimated by amplification of reference gene primers within the assay. To quantify the absolute abundance of each unique TCRbeta CDR3 rearrangement, sequence reads were collapsed and filtered. For each sample, productive Simpson clonality was calculated as the square root of Simpson's diversity index over productive rearrangements. Here the immuneACCESS table is served through TCRdb, limited to in-frame sequences with V and J called. Missing clones are a known gap in these copies; in checked studies unresolved V genes cover under half, and the rest lacks a known reason. V, J and clone size reflect that table, while D and trimming were determined from the DNA. Across this sample there are about 72,000 clones, with approximately 90% seen only once. Clones ranked in the top ten supply around 4.5% of the sample.

The TCR comes from a woman in her sixties with active COVID-19. The chain employs TRBV28 and TRBJ1-1, with the D gene not clear enough to name. Material for sequencing was peripheral blood. The base sequence is TGTGCCAGCAGCGCCATCCGGGAGAACACTGAAGCTTTCTTT. Translation gives CASSAIRENTEAFF.